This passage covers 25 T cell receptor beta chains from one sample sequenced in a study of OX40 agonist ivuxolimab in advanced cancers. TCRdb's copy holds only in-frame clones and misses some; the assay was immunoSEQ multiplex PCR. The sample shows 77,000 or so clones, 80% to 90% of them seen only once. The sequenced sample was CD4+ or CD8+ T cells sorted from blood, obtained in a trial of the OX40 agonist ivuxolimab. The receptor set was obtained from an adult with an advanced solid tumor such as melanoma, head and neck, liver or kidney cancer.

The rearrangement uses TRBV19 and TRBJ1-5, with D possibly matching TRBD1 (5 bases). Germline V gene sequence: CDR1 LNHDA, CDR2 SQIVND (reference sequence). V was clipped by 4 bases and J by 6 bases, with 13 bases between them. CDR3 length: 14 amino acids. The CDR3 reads CASSNGGVGQPQHF. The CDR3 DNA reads TGTGCCAGTAGTAACGGGGGGGTCGGTCAGCCCCAGCATTTT.

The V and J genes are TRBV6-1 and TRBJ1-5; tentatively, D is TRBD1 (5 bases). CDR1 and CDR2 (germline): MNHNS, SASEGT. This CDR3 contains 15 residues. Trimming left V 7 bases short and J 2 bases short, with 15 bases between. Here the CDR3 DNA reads TGTGCCAGCAAGTGGGGGATGGGCGGCAATCAGCCCCAGCATTTT. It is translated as CASKWGMGGNQPQHF.

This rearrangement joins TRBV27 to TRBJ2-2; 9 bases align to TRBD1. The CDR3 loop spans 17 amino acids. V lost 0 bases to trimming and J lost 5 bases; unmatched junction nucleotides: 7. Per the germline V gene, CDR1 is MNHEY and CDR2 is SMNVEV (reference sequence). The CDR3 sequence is CASSLSPGTGKTGELFF. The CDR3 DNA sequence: TGTGCCAGCAGTTTATCGCCCGGGACAGGGAAGACCGGGGAGCTGTTTTTT.

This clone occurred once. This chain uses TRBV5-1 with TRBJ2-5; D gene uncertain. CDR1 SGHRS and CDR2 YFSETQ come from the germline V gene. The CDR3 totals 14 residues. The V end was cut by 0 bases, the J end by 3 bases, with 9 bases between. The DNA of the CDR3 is TGCGCCAGCAGCTTGGGTACCGGCGAAGAGACCCAGTACTTC. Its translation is CASSLGTGEETQYF. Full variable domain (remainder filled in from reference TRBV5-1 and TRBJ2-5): KAGVTQTPRYLIKTRGQQVTLSCSPISGHRSVSWYQQTPGQGLQFLFEYFSETQRNKGNFPGRFSGRQFSNSRSEMNVSTLELGDSALYLCASSLGTGEETQYFGPGTRLLVL.

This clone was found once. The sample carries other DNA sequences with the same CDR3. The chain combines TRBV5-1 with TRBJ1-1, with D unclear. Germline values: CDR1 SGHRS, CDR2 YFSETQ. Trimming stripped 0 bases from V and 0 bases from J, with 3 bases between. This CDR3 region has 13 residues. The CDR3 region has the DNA TGCGCCAGCAGCTTGGTTGTGAACACTGAAGCTTTCTTT. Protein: CASSLVVNTEAFF.

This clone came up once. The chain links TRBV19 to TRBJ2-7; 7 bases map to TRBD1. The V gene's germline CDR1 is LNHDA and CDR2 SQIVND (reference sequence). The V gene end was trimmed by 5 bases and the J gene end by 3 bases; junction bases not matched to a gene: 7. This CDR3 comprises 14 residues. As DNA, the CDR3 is TGTGCCAGTAGTTCTAGACAGGGTCTCTACGAGCAGTACTTC. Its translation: CASSSRQGLYEQYF.

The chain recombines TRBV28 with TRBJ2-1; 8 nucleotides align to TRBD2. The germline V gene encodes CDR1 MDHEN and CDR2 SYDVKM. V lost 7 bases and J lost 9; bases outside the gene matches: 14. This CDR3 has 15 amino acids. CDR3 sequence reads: CASKRPGGAFAEQFF. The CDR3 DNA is TGTGCCAGCAAGCGACCCGGGGGGGCCTTCGCTGAGCAGTTCTTC.

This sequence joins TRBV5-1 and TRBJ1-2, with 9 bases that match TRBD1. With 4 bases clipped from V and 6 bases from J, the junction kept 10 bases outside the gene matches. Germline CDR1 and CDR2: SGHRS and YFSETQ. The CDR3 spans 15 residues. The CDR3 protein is CASSPRQGGLDGYTF. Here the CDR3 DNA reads TGCGCCAGCAGCCCCCGACAGGGGGGCTTAGATGGCTACACCTTC.

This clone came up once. The CDR3, as DNA: TGTGCCAGCAGCGTAGATAGAGGAGGGAAGAACACTGAAGCTTTCTTT. It encodes CASSVDRGGKNTEAFF. V is TRBV9 and J is TRBJ1-1, with D uncertain. CDR3 length: 16 amino acids. Germline CDR1 is SGDLS and CDR2 is YYNGEE. Trimming cost V 0 bases and J 1 base, with 13 bases left between them.

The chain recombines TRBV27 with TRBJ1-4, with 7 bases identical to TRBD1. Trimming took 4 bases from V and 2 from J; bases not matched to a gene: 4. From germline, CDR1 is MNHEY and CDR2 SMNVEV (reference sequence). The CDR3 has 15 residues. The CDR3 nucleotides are TGTGCCAGCAGTTATACGGGACAGACTAATGAAAAACTGTTTTTT. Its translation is CASSYTGQTNEKLFF.

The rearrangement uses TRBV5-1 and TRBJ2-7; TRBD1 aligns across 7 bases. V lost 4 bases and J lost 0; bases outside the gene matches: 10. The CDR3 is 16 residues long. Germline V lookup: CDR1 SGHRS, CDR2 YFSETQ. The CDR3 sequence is CASSLRDSQSSYEQYF. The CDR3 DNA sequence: TGCGCCAGCAGCCTAAGGGACAGTCAAAGCTCCTACGAGCAGTACTTC.

CDR3 in amino acids: CASSSGPHNEQFF. The CDR3, as DNA: TGTGCCAGCAGCTCAGGACCGCACAATGAGCAGTTCTTC. The chain employs TRBV7-3 and TRBJ2-1; D remains unclear. V gave up 4 bases and J gave up 5 bases, with 9 bases separating them. Germline V gives CDR1 SGHTA, CDR2 FQGTGA. This CDR3 has 13 residues.

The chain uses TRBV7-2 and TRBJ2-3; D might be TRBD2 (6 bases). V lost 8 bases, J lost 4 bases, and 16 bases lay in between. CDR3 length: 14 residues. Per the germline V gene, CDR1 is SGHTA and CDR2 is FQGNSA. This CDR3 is CASGRETTADTQYF. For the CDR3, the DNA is TGTGCCAGCGGACGGGAGACCACGGCAGATACGCAGTATTTT.

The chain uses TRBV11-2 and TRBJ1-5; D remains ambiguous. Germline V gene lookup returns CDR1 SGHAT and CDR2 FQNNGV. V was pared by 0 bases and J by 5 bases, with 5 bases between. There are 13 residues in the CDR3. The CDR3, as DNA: TGTGCCAGCAGCTTAGAGCCAGATCAGCCCCAGCATTTT. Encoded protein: CASSLEPDQPQHF.

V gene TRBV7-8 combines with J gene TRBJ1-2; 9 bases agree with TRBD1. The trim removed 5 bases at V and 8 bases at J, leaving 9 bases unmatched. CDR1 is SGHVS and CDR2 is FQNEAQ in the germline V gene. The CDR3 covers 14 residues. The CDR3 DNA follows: TGTGCCAGCAGCCCCGACAGGGGGGTTCAAGGCTACACCTTC. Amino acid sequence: CASSPDRGVQGYTF.

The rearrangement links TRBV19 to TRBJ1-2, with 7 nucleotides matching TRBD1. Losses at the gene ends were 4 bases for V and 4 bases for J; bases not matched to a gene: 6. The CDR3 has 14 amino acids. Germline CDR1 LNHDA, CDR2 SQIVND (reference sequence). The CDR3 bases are TGTGCCAGTAGTACGCAGGACAGGTTCTATGGCTACACCTTC. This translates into CASSTQDRFYGYTF. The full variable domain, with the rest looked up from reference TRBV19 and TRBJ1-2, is DGGITQSPKYLFRKEGQNVTLSCEQNLNHDAMYWYRQDPGQGLRLIYYSQIVNDFQKGDIAEGYSVSREKKESFPLTVTSAQKNPTAFYLCASSTQDRFYGYTFGSGTRLTVV.

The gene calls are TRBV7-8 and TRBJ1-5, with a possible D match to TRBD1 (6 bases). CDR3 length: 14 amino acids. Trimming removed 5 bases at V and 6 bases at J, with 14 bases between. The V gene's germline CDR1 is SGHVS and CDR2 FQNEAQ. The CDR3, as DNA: TGTGCCAGCAGCCGTCGAACGGGGGCTCAGCCCCAGCATTTT. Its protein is CASSRRTGAQPQHF.

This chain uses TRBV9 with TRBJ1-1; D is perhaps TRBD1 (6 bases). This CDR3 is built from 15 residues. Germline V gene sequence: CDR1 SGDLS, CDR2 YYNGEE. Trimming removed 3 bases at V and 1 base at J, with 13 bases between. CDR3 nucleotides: TGTGCCAGCAGCGCTACCTACAGGGCGAACACTGAAGCTTTCTTT. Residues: CASSATYRANTEAFF. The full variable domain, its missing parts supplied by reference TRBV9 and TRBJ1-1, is DSGVTQTPKHLITATGQRVTLRCSPRSGDLSVYWYQQSLDQGLQFLIQYYNGEERAKGNILERFSAQQFPDLHSELNLSSLELGDSALYFCASSATYRANTEAFFGQGTRLTVV.

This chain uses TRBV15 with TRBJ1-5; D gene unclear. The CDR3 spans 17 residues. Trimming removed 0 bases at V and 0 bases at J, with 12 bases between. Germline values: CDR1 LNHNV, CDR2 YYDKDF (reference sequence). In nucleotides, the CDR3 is TGTGCCACCAGCAGAGATTATTTGGACTATAGCAATCAGCCCCAGCATTTT. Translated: CATSRDYLDYSNQPQHF.

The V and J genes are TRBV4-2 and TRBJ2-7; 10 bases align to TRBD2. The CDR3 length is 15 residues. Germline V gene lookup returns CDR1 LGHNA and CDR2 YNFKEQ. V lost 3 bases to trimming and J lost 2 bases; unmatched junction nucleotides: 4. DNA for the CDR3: TGTGCCAGCAGCCACGGACTAGCGGAAACCTACGAGCAGTACTTC. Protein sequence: CASSHGLAETYEQYF.

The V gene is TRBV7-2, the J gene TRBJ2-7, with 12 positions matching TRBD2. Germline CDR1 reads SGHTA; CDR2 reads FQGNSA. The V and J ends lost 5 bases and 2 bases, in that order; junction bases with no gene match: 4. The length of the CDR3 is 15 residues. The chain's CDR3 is CASSHRTSGTYEQYF. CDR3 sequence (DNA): TGTGCCAGCAGCCACCGGACTAGCGGGACCTACGAGCAGTACTTC.

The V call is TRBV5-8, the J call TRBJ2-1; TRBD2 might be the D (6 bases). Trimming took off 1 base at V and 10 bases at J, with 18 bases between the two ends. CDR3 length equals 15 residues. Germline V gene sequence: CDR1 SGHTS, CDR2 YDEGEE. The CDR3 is CASSLSGLTNQEQFF. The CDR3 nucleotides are TGTGCCAGCAGCTTGTCCGGACTAACAAACCAAGAGCAGTTCTTC.

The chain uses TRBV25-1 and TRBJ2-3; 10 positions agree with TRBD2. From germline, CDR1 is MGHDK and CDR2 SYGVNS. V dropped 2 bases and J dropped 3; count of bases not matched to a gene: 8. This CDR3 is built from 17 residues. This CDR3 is CASSERSGRAHTDTQYF. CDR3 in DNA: TGTGCCAGCAGTGAAAGGAGCGGGAGGGCCCATACAGATACGCAGTATTTT.

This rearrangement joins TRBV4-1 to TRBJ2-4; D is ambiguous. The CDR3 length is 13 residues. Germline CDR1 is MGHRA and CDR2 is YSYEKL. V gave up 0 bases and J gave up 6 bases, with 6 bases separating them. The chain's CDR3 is CASSQDGSNIQYF. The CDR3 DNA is TGCGCCAGCAGCCAAGATGGATCAAACATTCAGTACTTC.

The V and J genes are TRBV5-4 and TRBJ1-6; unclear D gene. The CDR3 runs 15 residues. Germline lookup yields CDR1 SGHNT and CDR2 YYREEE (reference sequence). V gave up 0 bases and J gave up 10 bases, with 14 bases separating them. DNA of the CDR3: TGTGCCAGCAGCTTGGACGCGGGGTTCCAATCACCCCTCCACTTT. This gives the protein CASSLDAGFQSPLHF.